This is a list of T cell receptor beta chains from one sample in a study of blood T cell repertoires in COVID-19. The data were produced by immunoSEQ multiplex PCR, yet TCRdb's version contains in-frame clones alone and is incomplete. The sample includes over 200,000 clones, roughly four fifths of them seen just once. The sample consisted of peripheral blood. These receptors came from a woman between 40 and 55 years old with acute or convalescent COVID-19. The CDR3 runs from the conserved cysteine through the conserved F or W. Fields, in order: D gene, J gene, V gene, CDR3 DNA, CDR3 protein. D genes are given only for firm matches.

d_gene: TRBD1; j_gene: TRBJ2-7; v_gene: TRBV2; CDR3nt: TGTGCCAGCAAGGACAGGTTGGGGTCCTACGAGCAGTACTTC; CDR3aa: CASKDRLGSYEQYF
d_gene: NA; j_gene: TRBJ2-7; v_gene: TRBV6-1; CDR3nt: TGTGCCAGCATACTAAACGCCGTTTCCTACGAGCAGTACTTC; CDR3aa: CASILNAVSYEQYF
d_gene: NA; j_gene: TRBJ2-7; v_gene: TRBV6-2/TRBV6-3; CDR3nt: TGTGCCAGCAGTTACTCGTATCTGGCGGGGACCGACGAGCAGTACTTC; CDR3aa: CASSYSYLAGTDEQYF
d_gene: TRBD2; j_gene: TRBJ2-3; v_gene: TRBV9; CDR3nt: TGTGCCAGCAGCGCGGGGACTAGCGGGACAGTATGGGCGGATACGCAGTATTTT; CDR3aa: CASSAGTSGTVWADTQYF
d_gene: TRBD1; j_gene: TRBJ1-2; v_gene: TRBV6-5; CDR3nt: TGTGCCAGCAGTCGGACAGGGGGCTATGGCTACACCTTC; CDR3aa: CASSRTGGYGYTF
d_gene: NA; j_gene: TRBJ2-7; v_gene: TRBV19; CDR3nt: TGTGCCAGTAGTATAACCGCAGGGTCTGGCTACGAGCAGTACTTC; CDR3aa: CASSITAGSGYEQYF
d_gene: TRBD2; j_gene: TRBJ2-1; v_gene: TRBV9; CDR3nt: TGTGCCAGCAGTGAGAGTACTAGCGGGGGGTACAATGAGCAGTTCTTC; CDR3aa: CASSESTSGGYNEQFF
d_gene: NA; j_gene: TRBJ2-7; v_gene: TRBV7-2; CDR3nt: TGTGCCAGCAGCTTAATGGTCCTGGGCCCCTACGAGCAGTACTTC; CDR3aa: CASSLMVLGPYEQYF
d_gene: TRBD1; j_gene: TRBJ2-7; v_gene: TRBV18; CDR3nt: TGTGCCAGCTCAAGCCCGGGACAGGGTCCCGAGCAGTACTTC; CDR3aa: CASSSPGQGPEQYF
d_gene: TRBD2; j_gene: TRBJ2-3; v_gene: TRBV19; CDR3nt: TGTGCCAGCCGGACTAGCAGCAAGAGGGGTACGCAGTATTTT; CDR3aa: CASRTSSKRGTQYF